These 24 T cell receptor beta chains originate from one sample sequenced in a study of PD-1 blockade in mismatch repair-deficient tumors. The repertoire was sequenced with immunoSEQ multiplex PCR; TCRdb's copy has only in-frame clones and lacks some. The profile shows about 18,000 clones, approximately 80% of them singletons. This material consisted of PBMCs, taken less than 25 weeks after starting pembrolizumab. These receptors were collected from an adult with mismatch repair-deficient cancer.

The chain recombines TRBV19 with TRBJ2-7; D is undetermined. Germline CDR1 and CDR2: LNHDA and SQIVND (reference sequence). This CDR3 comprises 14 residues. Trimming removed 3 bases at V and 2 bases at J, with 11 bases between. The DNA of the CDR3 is TGTGCCAGTAGTATCCCCGGTTATACCTACGAGCAGTACTTC. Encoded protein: CASSIPGYTYEQYF.

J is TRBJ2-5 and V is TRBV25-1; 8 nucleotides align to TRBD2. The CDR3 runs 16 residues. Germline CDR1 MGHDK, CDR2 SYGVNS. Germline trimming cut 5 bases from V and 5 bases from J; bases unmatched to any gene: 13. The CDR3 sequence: CASSLLPGGPDETQYF. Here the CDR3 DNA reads TGTGCCAGCAGTCTCCTCCCGGGAGGGCCGGATGAGACCCAGTACTTC.

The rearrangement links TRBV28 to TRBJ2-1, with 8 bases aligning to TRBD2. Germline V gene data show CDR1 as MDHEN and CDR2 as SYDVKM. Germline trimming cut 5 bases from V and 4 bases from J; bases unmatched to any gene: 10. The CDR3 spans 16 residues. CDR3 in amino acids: CASSPRPTSGYNEQFF. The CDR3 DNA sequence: TGTGCCAGCAGTCCCCGACCCACTAGCGGATACAATGAGCAGTTCTTC.

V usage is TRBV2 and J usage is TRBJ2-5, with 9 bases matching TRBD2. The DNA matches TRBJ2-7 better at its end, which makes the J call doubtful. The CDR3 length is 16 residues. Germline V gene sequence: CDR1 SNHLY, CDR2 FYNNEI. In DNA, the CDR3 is TGTGCCAGCACCGTCTTGGTAGCGGGAGCCCTTTACGAGCAGTACTTC. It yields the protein CASTVLVAGALYEQYF.

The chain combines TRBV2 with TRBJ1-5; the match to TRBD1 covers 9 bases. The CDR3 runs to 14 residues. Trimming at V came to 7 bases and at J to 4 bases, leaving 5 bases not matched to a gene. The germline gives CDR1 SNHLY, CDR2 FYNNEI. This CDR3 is CASTGDRANQPQHF. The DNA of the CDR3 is TGTGCCAGCACGGGGGACAGGGCGAATCAGCCCCAGCATTTT.

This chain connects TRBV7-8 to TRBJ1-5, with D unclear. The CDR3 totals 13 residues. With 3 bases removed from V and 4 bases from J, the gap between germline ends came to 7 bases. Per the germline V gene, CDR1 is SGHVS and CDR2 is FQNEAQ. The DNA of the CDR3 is TGTGCCAGCAGCTTGGGCTGGAATCAGCCCCAGCATTTT. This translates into CASSLGWNQPQHF.

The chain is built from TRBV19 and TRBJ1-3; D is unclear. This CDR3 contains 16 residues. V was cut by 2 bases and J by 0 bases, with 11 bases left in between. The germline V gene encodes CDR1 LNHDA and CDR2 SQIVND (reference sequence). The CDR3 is CASSIPRVYSGNTIYF. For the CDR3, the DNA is TGTGCCAGTAGTATACCCCGGGTCTACTCTGGAAACACCATATATTTT.

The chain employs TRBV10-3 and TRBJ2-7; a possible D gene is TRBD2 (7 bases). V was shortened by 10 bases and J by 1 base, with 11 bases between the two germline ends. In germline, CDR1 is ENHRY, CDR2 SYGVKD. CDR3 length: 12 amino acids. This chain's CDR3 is CATEGGSYEQYF. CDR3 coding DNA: TGTGCCACCGAGGGGGGGTCCTACGAGCAGTACTTC.

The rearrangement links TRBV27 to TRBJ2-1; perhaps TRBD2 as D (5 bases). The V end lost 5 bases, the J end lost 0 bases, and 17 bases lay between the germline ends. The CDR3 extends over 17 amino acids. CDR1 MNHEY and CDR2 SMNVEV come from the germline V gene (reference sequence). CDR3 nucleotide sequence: TGTGCCAGCAGTACCAACCAGCGGATGAACTCCTACAATGAGCAGTTCTTC. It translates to CASSTNQRMNSYNEQFF.

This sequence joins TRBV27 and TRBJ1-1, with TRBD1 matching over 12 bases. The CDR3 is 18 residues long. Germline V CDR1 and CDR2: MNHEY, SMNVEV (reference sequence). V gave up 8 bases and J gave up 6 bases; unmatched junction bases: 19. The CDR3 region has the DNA TGTGCCAGCGGGGGAACCGGGACAGGGGGCGAGGTGAAGGCTGAAGCTTTCTTT. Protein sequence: CASGGTGTGGEVKAEAFF.

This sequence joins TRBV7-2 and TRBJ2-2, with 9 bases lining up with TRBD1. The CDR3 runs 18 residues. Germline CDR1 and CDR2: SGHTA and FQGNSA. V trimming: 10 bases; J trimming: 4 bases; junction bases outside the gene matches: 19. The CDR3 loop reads CATALRGTGRLGTGELFF. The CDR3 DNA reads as TGTGCCACCGCATTGCGCGGGACAGGGCGTTTAGGCACCGGGGAGCTGTTTTTT.

The CDR3 loop is CASSLSGGGQPQHF. CDR3 DNA: TGTGCCAGCAGCCTGTCAGGGGGAGGTCAGCCCCAGCATTTT. The rearrangement links TRBV5-5 to TRBJ1-5; TRBD1 aligns across 7 bases. With 4 bases clipped from V and 6 bases from J, the junction kept 7 bases outside the gene matches. Germline loops: CDR1 SGHKS, CDR2 YYEKEE (reference sequence). The CDR3 sequence is 14 residues long.

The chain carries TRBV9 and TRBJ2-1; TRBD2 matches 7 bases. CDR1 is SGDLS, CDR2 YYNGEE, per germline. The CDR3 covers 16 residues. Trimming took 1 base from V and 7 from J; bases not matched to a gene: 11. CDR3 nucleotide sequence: TGTGCCAGCAGCGTACCCATGCGGGAGCTAGGAAATGAGCAGTTCTTC. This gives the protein CASSVPMRELGNEQFF.

The CDR3 sequence: CASSPVPSGLRGETQYF. In DNA form, the CDR3 reads TGTGCCAGCTCACCTGTCCCTAGCGGTCTCCGAGGGGAGACCCAGTACTTC. The rearrangement uses TRBV18 and TRBJ2-5; 7 bases are shared with TRBD2. V gave up 3 bases and J gave up 5 bases; unmatched junction bases: 15. The CDR3 has 17 amino acids. Germline CDR1 KGHSH, CDR2 LQKENI.

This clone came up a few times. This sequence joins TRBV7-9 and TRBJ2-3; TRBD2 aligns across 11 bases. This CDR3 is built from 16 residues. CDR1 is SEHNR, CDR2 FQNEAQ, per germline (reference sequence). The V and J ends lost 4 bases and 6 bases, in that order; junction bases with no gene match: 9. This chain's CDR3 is CASSSGLAEVLDTQYF. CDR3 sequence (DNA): TGTGCCAGCAGCTCGGGACTAGCGGAGGTGCTCGATACGCAGTATTTT. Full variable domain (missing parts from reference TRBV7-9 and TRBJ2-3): DTGVSQNPRHKITKRGQNVTFRCDPISEHNRLYWYRQTLGQGPEFLTYFQNEAQLEKSRLLSDRFSAERPKGSFSTLEIQRTEQGDSAMYLCASSSGLAEVLDTQYFGPGTRLTVL.

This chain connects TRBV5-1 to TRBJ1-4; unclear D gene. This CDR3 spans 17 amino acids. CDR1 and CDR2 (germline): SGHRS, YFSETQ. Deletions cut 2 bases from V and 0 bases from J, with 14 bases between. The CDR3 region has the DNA TGCGCCAGCAGCTTTCTTCCCCCCACATCAACTAATGAAAAACTGTTTTTT. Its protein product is CASSFLPPTSTNEKLFF. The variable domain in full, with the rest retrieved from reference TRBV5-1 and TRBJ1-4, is KAGVTQTPRYLIKTRGQQVTLSCSPISGHRSVSWYQQTPGQGLQFLFEYFSETQRNKGNFPGRFSGRQFSNSRSEMNVSTLELGDSALYLCASSFLPPTSTNEKLFFGSGTQLSVL.

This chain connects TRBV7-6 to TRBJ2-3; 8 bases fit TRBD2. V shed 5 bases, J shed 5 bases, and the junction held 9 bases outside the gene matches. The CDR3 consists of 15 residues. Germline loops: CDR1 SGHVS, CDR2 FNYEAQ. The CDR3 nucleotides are TGTGCCAGCAGCCACAGAGCGGGAGAGGAAGATACGCAGTATTTT. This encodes CASSHRAGEEDTQYF.

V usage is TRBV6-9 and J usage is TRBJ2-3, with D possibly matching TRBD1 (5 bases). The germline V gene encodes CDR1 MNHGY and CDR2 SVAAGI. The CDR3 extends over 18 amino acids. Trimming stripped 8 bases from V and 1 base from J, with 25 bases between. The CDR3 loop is CASAAKKIQARGTDTQYF. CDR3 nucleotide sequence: TGTGCCAGCGCGGCTAAAAAAATACAGGCACGGGGCACAGATACGCAGTATTTT.

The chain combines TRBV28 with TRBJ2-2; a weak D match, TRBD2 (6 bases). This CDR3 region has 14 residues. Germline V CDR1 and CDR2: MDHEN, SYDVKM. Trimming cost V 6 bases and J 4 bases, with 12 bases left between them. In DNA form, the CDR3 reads TGTGCCAGCAGGCTTGGGGGGTCCACCGGGGAGCTGTTTTTT. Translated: CASRLGGSTGELFF. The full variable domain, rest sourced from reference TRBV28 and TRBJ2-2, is DVKVTQSSRYLVKRTGEKVFLECVQDMDHENMFWYRQDPGLGLRLIYFSYDVKMKEKGDIPEGYSVSREKKERFSLILESASTNQTSMYLCASRLGGSTGELFFGEGSRLTVL.

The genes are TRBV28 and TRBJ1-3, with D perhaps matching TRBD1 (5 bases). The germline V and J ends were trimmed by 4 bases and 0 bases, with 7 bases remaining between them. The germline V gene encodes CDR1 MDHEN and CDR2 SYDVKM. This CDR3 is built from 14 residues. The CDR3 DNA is TGTGCCAGCAGTTGGGGCGGCTCTGGAAACACCATATATTTT. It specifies CASSWGGSGNTIYF.

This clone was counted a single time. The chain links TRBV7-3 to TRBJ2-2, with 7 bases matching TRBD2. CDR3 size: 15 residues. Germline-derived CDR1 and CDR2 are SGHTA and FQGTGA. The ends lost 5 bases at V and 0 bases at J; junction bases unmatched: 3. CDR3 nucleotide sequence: TGTGCCAGCAGCCGTGGGGGGGCGAACACCGGGGAGCTGTTTTTT. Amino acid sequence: CASSRGGANTGELFF.

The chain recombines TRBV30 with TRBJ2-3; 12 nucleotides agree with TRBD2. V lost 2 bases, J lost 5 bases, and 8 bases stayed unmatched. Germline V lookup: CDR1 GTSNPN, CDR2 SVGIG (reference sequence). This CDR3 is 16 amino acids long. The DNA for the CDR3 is TGTGCCTGGAGTTATGGGGGGGGACTAGCGGGAGATACGCAGTATTTT. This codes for CAWSYGGGLAGDTQYF. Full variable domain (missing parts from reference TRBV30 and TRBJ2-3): SQTIHQWPATLVQPVGSPLSLECTVEGTSNPNLYWYRQAAGRGLQLLFYSVGIGQISSEVPQNLSASRPQDRQFILSSKKLLLSDSGFYLCAWSYGGGLAGDTQYFGPGTRLTVL.

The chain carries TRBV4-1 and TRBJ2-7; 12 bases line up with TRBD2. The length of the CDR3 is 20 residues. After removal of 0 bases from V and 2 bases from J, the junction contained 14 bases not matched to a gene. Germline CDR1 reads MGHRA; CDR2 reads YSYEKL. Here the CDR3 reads CASSQEGGAVGLAGPYEQYF. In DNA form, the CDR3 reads TGCGCCAGCAGCCAAGAAGGAGGGGCCGTTGGACTAGCGGGACCCTACGAGCAGTACTTC.

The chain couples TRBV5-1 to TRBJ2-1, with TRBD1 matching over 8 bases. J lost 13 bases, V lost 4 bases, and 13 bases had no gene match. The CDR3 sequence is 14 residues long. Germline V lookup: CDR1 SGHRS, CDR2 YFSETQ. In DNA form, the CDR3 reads TGCGCCAGCAGCCCGGGACAGGTGGACAGTGAACAGTTCTTC. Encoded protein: CASSPGQVDSEQFF.